This T cell receptor beta chain comes out of a study of T cells expressing NK-cell markers. About the research overall: TCR beta repertoires came from sorted CD3+CD56+NKG2C+, CD3+CD56+NKG2C- and CD3+CD56-NKG2C+ T cells.

The study's findings and limits: A range of about 1.0-7.5% of CD8+ T cells consisted of dominant NKG2C+ clonotypes in about six donors.

TCRdb re-called the 5' RACE reads, yielding one record per CDR3 amino acid sequence without DNA. This sample contains some 410,000 distinct CDR3 sequences. With regard to this clonotype: Its antigen remains unidentified.

CDR1 is SGDLS and CDR2 is YYNGEE in the germline V gene. The CDR3 is 15 residues long. The TCR sequence derives from a woman aged 18-70 years in good health. Sequencing used blood T cells: a sorted CD56 or NKG2C T cell subset, CD4+ or CD8+ T cells, or bulk PBMC T cells (not recorded which). The V call is TRBV9, the J call TRBJ1-1; the TCRdb call, TRBD1, lacks DNA for checking. CDR3 sequence: CASSAGQTMNTEAFF.